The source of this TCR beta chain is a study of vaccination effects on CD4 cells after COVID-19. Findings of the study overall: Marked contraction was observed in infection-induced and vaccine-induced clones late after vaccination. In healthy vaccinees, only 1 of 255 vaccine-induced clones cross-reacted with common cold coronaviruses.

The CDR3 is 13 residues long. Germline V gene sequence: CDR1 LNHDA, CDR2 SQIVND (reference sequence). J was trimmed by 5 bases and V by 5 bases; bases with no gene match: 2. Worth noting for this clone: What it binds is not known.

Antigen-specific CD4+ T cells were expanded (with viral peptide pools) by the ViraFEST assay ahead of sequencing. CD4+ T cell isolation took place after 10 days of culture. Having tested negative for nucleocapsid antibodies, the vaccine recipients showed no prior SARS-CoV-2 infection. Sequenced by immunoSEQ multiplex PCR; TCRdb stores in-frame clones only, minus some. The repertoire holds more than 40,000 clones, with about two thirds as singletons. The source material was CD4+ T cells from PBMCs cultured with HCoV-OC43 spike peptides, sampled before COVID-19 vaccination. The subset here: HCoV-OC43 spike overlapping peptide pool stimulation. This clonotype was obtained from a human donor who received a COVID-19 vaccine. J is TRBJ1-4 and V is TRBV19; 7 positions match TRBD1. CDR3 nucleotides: TGTGCCAGTAGTCCGACAGGGAATGAAAAACTGTTTTTT. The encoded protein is CASSPTGNEKLFF.